These 10 T cell receptor beta chains came from one sample sequenced in a study of CD8+ T cells in alopecia areata. It was cDNA, reverse transcribed from extracted RNA, that served as the sequencing template. TCRdb's table, derived via immunoSEQ multiplex PCR, lists solely in-frame clones and lacks some. Here the sample spans some 200,000 clones, about 61% being singletons. Sequencing was carried out using CD8+ T cells sorted from blood. The receptors were sampled from a human donor in good health.

The gene calls are TRBV25-1 and TRBJ2-5, with a tentative D call TRBD1 (5 bases). CDR1 and CDR2 (germline): MGHDK, SYGVNS. V shed 0 bases and J shed 1 base, with 6 bases lying between them. The CDR3 length is 14 residues. CDR3 loop: CASSEYRGQETQYF. CDR3 coding DNA: TGTGCCAGCAGTGAATATAGGGGCCAAGAGACCCAGTACTTC.

The chain combines TRBV5-4 with TRBJ2-3; D might be TRBD2 (7 bases). CDR3 length: 15 amino acids. The V gene's germline CDR1 is SGHNT and CDR2 YYREEE (reference sequence). Trimming removed 5 bases from V and 5 bases from J, with 18 bases in between. As DNA, the CDR3 is TGTGCCAGCAGGCAGGGGAGGGCTGGTGAAGATACGCAGTATTTT. The encoded protein is CASRQGRAGEDTQYF.

This chain connects TRBV29-1 to TRBJ2-2; D is unclear. The CDR3 totals 12 residues. CDR1 and CDR2 (germline): SQVTM, ANQGSEA. V dropped 4 bases and J dropped 3 bases, with 6 bases sitting between them. The CDR3 coding sequence is TGCAGCGTTGTTGGCCACACCGGGGAGCTGTTTTTT. This gives the protein CSVVGHTGELFF.

This sequence joins TRBV2 and TRBJ2-5; 7 bases map to TRBD2. Per germline, CDR1 SNHLY and CDR2 FYNNEI. This CDR3 contains 16 residues. After removal of 5 bases from V and 4 bases from J, the junction contained 13 bases not matched to a gene. CDR3 nucleotide sequence: TGTGCCAGCAGTCCTCGAGTAAGCGGGGTTGGAGAGACCCAGTACTTC. Its translation: CASSPRVSGVGETQYF.

The table lists this clone with a count of one. The CDR3 protein is CASSLALGRGGNEQFF. The CDR3 DNA reads TGTGCCAGCAGCTTAGCGTTAGGGCGGGGGGGGAATGAGCAGTTCTTC. V usage is TRBV7-8 and J usage is TRBJ2-1; 9 bases line up with TRBD2. CDR3 length: 16 residues. The germline CDR1 and CDR2 sequences are SGHVS and FQNEAQ. J was trimmed by 7 bases and V by 0 bases; bases with no gene match: 7.

The table lists this clone with a few counts. The chain joins TRBV14 to TRBJ1-3; D not certain. The CDR3 extends over 14 amino acids. The V end lost 4 bases, the J end lost 0 bases, and 7 bases lay between the germline ends. CDR1 and CDR2 from the germline V gene are SGHDN and FVKESK. In DNA form, the CDR3 reads TGTGCCAGCAGCCCGGGCCTCTCTGGAAACACCATATATTTT. Translation: CASSPGLSGNTIYF.

This chain connects TRBV27 to TRBJ1-6; 8 bases are a match to TRBD1. The CDR3 loop spans 14 amino acids. Germline CDR1 reads MNHEY; CDR2 reads SMNVEV (reference sequence). V shed 4 bases, J shed 6 bases, and the junction held 2 bases outside the gene matches. The chain's CDR3 is CASSSTGANSPLHF. The DNA for the CDR3 is TGTGCCAGCAGTTCGACAGGGGCTAATTCACCCCTCCACTTT.

Only a few counts were recorded for this clone. This chain uses TRBV30 with TRBJ2-3, with D perhaps given as TRBD1 or TRBD2 (6 bases each). There are 16 residues in the CDR3. CDR1 is GTSNPN, CDR2 SVGIG, per germline (reference sequence). Trimming took off 4 bases at V and 0 bases at J, with 17 bases between the two ends. CDR3 in amino acids: CAWTSSTGTSTDTQYF. For the CDR3, the DNA is TGTGCCTGGACATCATCCACAGGGACTAGCACAGATACGCAGTATTTT.

The chain employs TRBV7-9 and TRBJ1-6, with D possibly matching TRBD1 (5 bases). CDR3 length: 15 amino acids. The ends were cut back, 4 bases at V and 6 bases at J, with 13 bases in the middle. The germline CDR1 and CDR2 sequences are SEHNR and FQNEAQ (reference sequence). CDR3 protein: CASSSSIGANSPLHF. In nucleotides, the CDR3 is TGTGCCAGCAGCTCGTCGATAGGGGCTAATTCACCCCTCCACTTT.

V is TRBV12-5 and J is TRBJ1-1, with a tentative D call TRBD1 (6 bases). The CDR3 is 12 residues long. Trimming took off 6 bases at V and 10 bases at J, with 15 bases between the two ends. The germline gives CDR1 LGHNT, CDR2 FRNRAP. DNA for the CDR3: TGTGCTAGTGGCCGCCAGGGACAAGGAGCTTTCTTT. This encodes CASGRQGQGAFF.